This T cell receptor (beta chain) comes out of a study of response to subunit inactivated influenza vaccine. Details on this clonotype: Its antigen remains unknown.

Germline-derived CDR1 and CDR2 are SGHTA and FQGNSA. V was clipped by 4 bases and J by 4 bases, with 13 bases between them. CDR3 length: 15 amino acids. Overall study results and limits: After each seasonal influenza vaccination, few new T cells are recruited, the authors suggested.

TCRdb called the RT-PCR reads again in MiXCR, with one record for every CDR3 protein. This table has some 500,000 distinct CDR3 sequences, 15% to 20% appearing once. The sequence was obtained from a man between 50 and 70 years old who received an inactivated influenza vaccine. This sequence joins TRBV7-2 and TRBJ2-2, with D perhaps TRBD1 (6 bases). The starting material was CD4+ T cells sorted from PBMCs, obtained less than 25 months after vaccination. The CDR3 nucleotides read TGTGCCAGCAGCTCAGGACAGTATCCCACCGGGGAGCTGTTTTTT. Amino acids: CASSSGQYPTGELFF.